These 10 T cell receptor beta chains originate from one sample sequenced in a study of cytomegalovirus exposure and HLA in healthy donors. Vbeta (60) and Jbeta (13) primers were used in the PCR. The data were produced by immunoSEQ multiplex PCR, yet TCRdb's version contains in-frame clones alone and is incomplete. This table holds around 130,000 clones, 70% to 80% found once. The specimen was PBMCs. The receptors originated from a woman aged 60 to 75 in good health and CMV-seropositive.

This clone was observed a single time. The chain employs TRBV2 and TRBJ1-2; D is possibly TRBD1 (6 bases). Germline assignment: CDR1 SNHLY and CDR2 FYNNEI. The ends were cut back, 6 bases at V and 4 bases at J, with 9 bases in the middle. This CDR3 is 12 amino acids long. The CDR3 DNA reads TGTGCCAGCAGAGGGACAACCTATGGCTACACCTTC. Its protein product is CASRGTTYGYTF.

This clone came up once. The chain has TRBV5-6 and TRBJ2-7; D remains unclear. The CDR3 extends over 11 amino acids. Germline values: CDR1 SGHDT, CDR2 YYEEEE. Between the trimmed V and J ends, which lost 0 bases and 6 bases, there was a span of 4 bases. The CDR3 nucleotides read TGTGCCAGCAGCTTGGCAGGCGAGCAGTACTTC. It is translated as CASSLAGEQYF.

This sequence joins TRBV6-1 and TRBJ2-3; D gene uncertain. The CDR3 spans 14 residues. Germline CDR1 and CDR2: MNHNS and SASEGT. V was cut by 2 bases and J by 0 bases, with 6 bases left in between. CDR3 residues: CASSEHSSTDTQYF. The CDR3 DNA reads TGTGCCAGCAGTGAACACTCTAGCACAGATACGCAGTATTTT.

The chain employs TRBV6-5 and TRBJ2-7; 10 bases are a match to TRBD2. This CDR3 is built from 15 residues. Germline values: CDR1 MNHEY, CDR2 SVGAGI. J lost 0 bases, V lost 6 bases, and 5 bases had no gene match. CDR3 DNA: TGTGCCAGCAGGTATAGCGGGGGGCTCTCCTACGAGCAGTACTTC. Amino acid sequence: CASRYSGGLSYEQYF.

V and J are TRBV2 and TRBJ2-7; TRBD1 aligns across 10 bases. CDR3 length equals 13 residues. J lost 8 bases, V lost 5 bases, and 6 bases had no gene match. CDR1 is SNHLY and CDR2 is FYNNEI in the germline V gene. The CDR3 is CASSTDRGEKQYF. The CDR3 DNA follows: TGTGCCAGCAGTACGGACAGGGGGGAAAAGCAGTACTTC.

The J gene is TRBJ2-3, the V gene TRBV4-1; maybe TRBD1 (6 bases). The germline V gene encodes CDR1 MGHRA and CDR2 YSYEKL. The CDR3 is 16 amino acids. V was shortened by 4 bases and J by 2 bases, with 16 bases between the two germline ends. The CDR3 DNA is TGCGCCAGCAGCCGGCTTACAGGGCCAGTCACAGATACGCAGTATTTT. It is translated as CASSRLTGPVTDTQYF.

This clone has a count of ten or more. This chain joins TRBV6-1 and TRBJ2-7, with 7 bases aligning to TRBD1. The V segment lost 1 base and the J segment 1 base; nucleotides outside the gene matches: 4. Germline V gene data show CDR1 as MNHNS and CDR2 as SASEGT. CDR3 size: 15 residues. The CDR3 bases are TGTGCCAGCAGTGAAGATCCAGGGGGATCCTACGAGCAGTACTTC. Residues: CASSEDPGGSYEQYF.

This clone was recorded a few times. The chain employs TRBV6-1 and TRBJ2-5, with 7 bases lining up with TRBD2. V trimming: 10 bases; J trimming: 5 bases; junction bases outside the gene matches: 10. Per germline, CDR1 MNHNS and CDR2 SASEGT. The CDR3 consists of 13 residues. The CDR3, as DNA: TGTGCCACCACCCGGGGGGTTTGGGAGACCCAGTACTTC. Protein product: CATTRGVWETQYF.

The CDR3 protein is CASSLTGTDGYTF. The DNA of the CDR3 is TGTGCCAGCAGCTTAACAGGGACAGACGGCTACACCTTC. The rearrangement uses TRBV7-6 and TRBJ1-2; 7 bases agree with TRBD1. The CDR3 extends over 13 amino acids. Germline assignment: CDR1 SGHVS and CDR2 FNYEAQ. With 2 bases clipped from V and 8 bases from J, the junction kept 5 bases outside the gene matches.

The chain combines TRBV7-9 with TRBJ2-7; D perhaps matches TRBD2 (6 bases). Germline V gene data show CDR1 as SEHNR and CDR2 as FQNEAQ (reference sequence). This CDR3 has 16 residues. V was shortened by 4 bases and J by 7 bases, with 23 bases between the two germline ends. The CDR3 DNA follows: TGTGCCAGCAGCTCCACAATGGAGGGGCTGCCCGGGGAGCAGTACTTC. Protein: CASSSTMEGLPGEQYF.